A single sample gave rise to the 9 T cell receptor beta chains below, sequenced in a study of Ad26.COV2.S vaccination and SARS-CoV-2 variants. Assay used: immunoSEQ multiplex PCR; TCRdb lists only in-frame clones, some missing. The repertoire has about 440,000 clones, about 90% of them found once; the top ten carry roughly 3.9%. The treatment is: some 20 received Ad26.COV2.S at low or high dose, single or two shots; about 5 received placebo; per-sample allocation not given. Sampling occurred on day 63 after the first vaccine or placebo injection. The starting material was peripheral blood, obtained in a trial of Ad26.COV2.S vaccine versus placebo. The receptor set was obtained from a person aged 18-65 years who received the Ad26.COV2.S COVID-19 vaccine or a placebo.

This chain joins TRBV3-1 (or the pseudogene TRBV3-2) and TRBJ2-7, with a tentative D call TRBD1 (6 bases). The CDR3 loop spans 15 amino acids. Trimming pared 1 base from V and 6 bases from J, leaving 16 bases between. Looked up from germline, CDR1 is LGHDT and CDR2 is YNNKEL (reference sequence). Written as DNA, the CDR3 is TGTGCCAGCAGCCAAGGGGTAGGGGGAGTCAGCGAGCAGTACTTC. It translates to CASSQGVGGVSEQYF.

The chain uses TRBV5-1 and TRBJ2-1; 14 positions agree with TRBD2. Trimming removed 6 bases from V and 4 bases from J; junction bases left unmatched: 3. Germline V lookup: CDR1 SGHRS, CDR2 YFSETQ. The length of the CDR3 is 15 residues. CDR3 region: CASKGTSGSYNEQFF. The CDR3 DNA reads TGCGCCAGCAAGGGGACTAGCGGGAGTTACAATGAGCAGTTCTTC.

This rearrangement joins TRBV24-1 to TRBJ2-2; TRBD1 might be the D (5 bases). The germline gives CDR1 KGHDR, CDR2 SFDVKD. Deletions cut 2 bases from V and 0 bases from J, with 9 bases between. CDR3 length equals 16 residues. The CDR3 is CATSDWAGSNTGELFF. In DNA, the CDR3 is TGTGCCACCAGTGATTGGGCAGGGTCGAACACCGGGGAGCTGTTTTTT.

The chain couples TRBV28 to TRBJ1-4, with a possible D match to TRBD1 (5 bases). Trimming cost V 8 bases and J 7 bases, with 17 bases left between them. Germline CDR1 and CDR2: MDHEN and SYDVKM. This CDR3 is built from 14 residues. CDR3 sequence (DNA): TGTGCCAGCCAACCCCCGGGGCTGAGTGAAAAACTGTTTTTT. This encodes CASQPPGLSEKLFF.

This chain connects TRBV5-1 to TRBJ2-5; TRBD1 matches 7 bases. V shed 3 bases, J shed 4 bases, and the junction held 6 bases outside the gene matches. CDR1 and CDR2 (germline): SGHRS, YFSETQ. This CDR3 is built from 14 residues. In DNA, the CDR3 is TGCGCCAGCAGCTCGGGACAGCCCAGAGAGACCCAGTACTTC. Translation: CASSSGQPRETQYF. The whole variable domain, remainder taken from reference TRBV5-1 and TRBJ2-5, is KAGVTQTPRYLIKTRGQQVTLSCSPISGHRSVSWYQQTPGQGLQFLFEYFSETQRNKGNFPGRFSGRQFSNSRSEMNVSTLELGDSALYLCASSSGQPRETQYFGPGTRLLVL.

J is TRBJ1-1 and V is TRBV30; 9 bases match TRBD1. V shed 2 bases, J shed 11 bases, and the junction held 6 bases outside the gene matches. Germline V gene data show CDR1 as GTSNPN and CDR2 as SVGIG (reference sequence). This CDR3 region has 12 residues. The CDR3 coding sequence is TGTGCCTGGAGTCCTCAACAGGGGGCGGCTTTCTTT. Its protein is CAWSPQQGAAFF.

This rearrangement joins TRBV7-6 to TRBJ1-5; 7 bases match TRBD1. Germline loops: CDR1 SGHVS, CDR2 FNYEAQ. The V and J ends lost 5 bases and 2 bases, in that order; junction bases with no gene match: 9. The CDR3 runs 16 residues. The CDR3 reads CASSEGQAGGNQPQHF. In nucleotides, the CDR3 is TGTGCCAGCAGCGAAGGACAGGCTGGGGGCAATCAGCCCCAGCATTTT.

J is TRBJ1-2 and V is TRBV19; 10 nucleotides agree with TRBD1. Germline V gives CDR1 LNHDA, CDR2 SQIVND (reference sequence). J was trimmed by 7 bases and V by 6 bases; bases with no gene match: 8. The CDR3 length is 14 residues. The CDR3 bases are TGTGCCAGTAGGACAGGGGGCCTCAACGGTGGCTACACCTTC. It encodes CASRTGGLNGGYTF. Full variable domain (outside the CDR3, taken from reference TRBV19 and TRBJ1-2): DGGITQSPKYLFRKEGQNVTLSCEQNLNHDAMYWYRQDPGQGLRLIYYSQIVNDFQKGDIAEGYSVSREKKESFPLTVTSAQKNPTAFYLCASRTGGLNGGYTFGSGTRLTVV.

This CDR3 is CASSLRIPSQGQPGNTIYF. CDR3 in DNA: TGTGCCAGCAGTTTACGGATCCCTTCTCAGGGCCAGCCAGGAAACACCATATATTTT. This sequence joins TRBV28 and TRBJ1-3, with D possibly being TRBD1 (5 bases). This CDR3 contains 19 residues. Trimming pared 2 bases from V and 4 bases from J, leaving 24 bases between. Germline lookup yields CDR1 MDHEN and CDR2 SYDVKM.